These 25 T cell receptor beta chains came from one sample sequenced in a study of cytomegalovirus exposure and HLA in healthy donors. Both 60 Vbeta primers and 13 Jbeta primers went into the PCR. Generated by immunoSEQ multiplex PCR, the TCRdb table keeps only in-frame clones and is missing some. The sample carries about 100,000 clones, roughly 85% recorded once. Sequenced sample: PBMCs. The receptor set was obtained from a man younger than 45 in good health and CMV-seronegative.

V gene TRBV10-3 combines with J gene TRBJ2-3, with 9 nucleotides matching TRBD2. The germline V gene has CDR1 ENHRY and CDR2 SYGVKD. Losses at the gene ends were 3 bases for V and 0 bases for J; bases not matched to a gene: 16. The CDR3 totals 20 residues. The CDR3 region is CAISDPAKGSGGPSTDTQYF. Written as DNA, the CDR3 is TGTGCCATCAGTGATCCCGCGAAAGGTAGCGGGGGCCCTAGCACAGATACGCAGTATTTT.

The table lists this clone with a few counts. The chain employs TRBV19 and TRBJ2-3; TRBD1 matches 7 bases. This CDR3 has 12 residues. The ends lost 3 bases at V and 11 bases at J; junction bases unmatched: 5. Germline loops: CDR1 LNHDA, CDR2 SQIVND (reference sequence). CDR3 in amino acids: CASSIWQGEQYF. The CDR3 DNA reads TGTGCCAGTAGTATCTGGCAGGGGGAGCAGTATTTT. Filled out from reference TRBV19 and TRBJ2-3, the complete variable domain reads DGGITQSPKYLFRKEGQNVTLSCEQNLNHDAMYWYRQDPGQGLRLIYYSQIVNDFQKGDIAEGYSVSREKKESFPLTVTSAQKNPTAFYLCASSIWQGEQYFGPGTRLTVL.

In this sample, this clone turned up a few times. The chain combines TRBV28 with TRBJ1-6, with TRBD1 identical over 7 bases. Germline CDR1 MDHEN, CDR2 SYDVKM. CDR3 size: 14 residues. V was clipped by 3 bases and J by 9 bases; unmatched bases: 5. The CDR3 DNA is TGTGCCAGCAGTTTGACAGGGTTCGGTTCACCCCTCCACTTT. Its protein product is CASSLTGFGSPLHF.

CDR3 residues: CASSPKTAWDYGYTF. The CDR3, as DNA: TGCGCCAGCAGCCCAAAGACAGCTTGGGACTATGGCTACACCTTC. The chain is built from TRBV4-1 and TRBJ1-2, with D perhaps matching TRBD1 (5 bases). CDR1 is MGHRA and CDR2 is YSYEKL in the germline V gene. Trimming cost V 4 bases and J 3 bases, with 15 bases left between them. The CDR3 totals 15 residues.

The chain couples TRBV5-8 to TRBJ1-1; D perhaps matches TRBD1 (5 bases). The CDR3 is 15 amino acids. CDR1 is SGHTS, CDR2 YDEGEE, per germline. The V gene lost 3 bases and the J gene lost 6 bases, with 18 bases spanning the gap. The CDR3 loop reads CASSSTRAGKPEAFF. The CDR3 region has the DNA TGTGCCAGCAGCTCGACCCGAGCAGGGAAGCCTGAAGCTTTCTTT.

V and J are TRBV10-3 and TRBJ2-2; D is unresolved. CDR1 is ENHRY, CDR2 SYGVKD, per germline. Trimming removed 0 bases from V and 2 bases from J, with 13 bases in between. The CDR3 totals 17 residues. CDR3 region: CAISESPAGLNTGELFF. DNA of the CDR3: TGTGCCATCAGTGAGTCTCCCGCAGGATTAAACACCGGGGAGCTGTTTTTT.

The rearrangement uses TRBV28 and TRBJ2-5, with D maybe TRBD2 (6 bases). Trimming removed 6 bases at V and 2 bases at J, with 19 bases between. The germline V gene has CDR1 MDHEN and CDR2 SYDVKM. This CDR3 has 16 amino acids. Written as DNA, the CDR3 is TGTGCCAGCAGCTCCCGGGCGGGGACGGGACAAGAGACCCAGTACTTC. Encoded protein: CASSSRAGTGQETQYF.

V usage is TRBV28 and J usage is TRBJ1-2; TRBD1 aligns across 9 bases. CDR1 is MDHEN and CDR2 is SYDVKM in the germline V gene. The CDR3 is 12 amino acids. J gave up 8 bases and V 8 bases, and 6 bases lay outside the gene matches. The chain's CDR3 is CASGDRVGGYTF. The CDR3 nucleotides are TGTGCCAGCGGGGACAGGGTAGGGGGCTACACCTTC.

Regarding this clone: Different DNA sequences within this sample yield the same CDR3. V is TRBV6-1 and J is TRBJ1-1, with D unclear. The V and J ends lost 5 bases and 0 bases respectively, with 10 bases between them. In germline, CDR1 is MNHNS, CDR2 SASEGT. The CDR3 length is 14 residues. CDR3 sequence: CASSNSRMNTEAFF. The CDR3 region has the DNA TGTGCCAGCAGTAACAGCCGCATGAACACTGAAGCTTTCTTT.

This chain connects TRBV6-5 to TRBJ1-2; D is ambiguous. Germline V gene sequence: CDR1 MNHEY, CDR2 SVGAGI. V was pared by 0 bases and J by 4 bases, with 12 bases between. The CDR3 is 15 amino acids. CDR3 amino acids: CASSYSPRMAYGYTF. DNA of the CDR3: TGTGCCAGCAGTTACTCGCCCCGAATGGCCTATGGCTACACCTTC.

This CDR3 reads CASSYSSAYEQYF. The DNA for the CDR3 is TGTGCCAGCAGTTACTCGTCCGCCTACGAGCAGTACTTC. The chain carries TRBV6-5 and TRBJ2-7; D is uncertain. The CDR3 covers 13 residues. With 0 bases removed from V and 2 bases from J, the gap between germline ends came to 5 bases. Germline-derived CDR1 and CDR2 are MNHEY and SVGAGI.

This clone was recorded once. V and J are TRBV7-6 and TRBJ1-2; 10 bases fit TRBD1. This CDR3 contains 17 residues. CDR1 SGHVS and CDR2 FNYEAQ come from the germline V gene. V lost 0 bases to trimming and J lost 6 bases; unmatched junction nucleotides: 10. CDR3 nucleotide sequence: TGTGCCAGCAGCTTAGCGATCGAGGGACAGGGGCTGGATGGCTACACCTTC. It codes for CASSLAIEGQGLDGYTF.

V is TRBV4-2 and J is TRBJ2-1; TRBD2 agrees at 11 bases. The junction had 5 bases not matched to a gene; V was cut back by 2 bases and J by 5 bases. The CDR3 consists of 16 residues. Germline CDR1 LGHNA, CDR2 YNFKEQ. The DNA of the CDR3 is TGTGCCAGCAGCCAACCTGGGACTAGCGGTAACAATGAGCAGTTCTTC. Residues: CASSQPGTSGNNEQFF.

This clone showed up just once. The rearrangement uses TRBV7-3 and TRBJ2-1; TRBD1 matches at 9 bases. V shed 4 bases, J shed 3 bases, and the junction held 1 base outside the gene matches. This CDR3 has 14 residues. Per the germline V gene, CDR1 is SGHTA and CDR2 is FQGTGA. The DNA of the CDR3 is TGTGCCAGCAGCTCGACAGGGGGCTACAATGAGCAGTTCTTC. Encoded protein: CASSSTGGYNEQFF.

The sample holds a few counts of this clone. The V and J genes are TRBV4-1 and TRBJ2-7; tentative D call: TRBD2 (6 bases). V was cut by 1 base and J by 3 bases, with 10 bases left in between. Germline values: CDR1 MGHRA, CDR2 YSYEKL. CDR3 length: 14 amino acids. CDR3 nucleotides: TGCGCCAGCAGCCAAGTAGGGACTCTCTACGAGCAGTACTTC. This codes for CASSQVGTLYEQYF.

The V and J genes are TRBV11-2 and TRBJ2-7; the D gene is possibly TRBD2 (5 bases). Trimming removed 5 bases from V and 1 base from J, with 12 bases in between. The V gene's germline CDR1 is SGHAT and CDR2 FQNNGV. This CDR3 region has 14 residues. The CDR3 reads CASSQTRGSYEQYF. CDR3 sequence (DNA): TGTGCCAGCAGCCAAACGAGAGGGTCCTACGAGCAGTACTTC.

The CDR3 protein is CASSVVDVGGYTF. CDR3 DNA: TGTGCCAGCAGCGTAGTAGACGTGGGCGGCTACACCTTC. This rearrangement joins TRBV9 to TRBJ1-2; no definite D call. This CDR3 is 13 amino acids long. In germline, CDR1 is SGDLS, CDR2 YYNGEE. V was clipped by 0 bases and J by 8 bases, with 11 bases between them.

The CDR3 coding sequence is TGCGCCAGCAGCCAACGGTCAGGCGCTAACTATGGCTACACCTTC. It translates to CASSQRSGANYGYTF. The V and J genes are TRBV4-1 and TRBJ1-2, with D uncertain. Trimming stripped 2 bases from V and 0 bases from J, with 10 bases between. There are 15 residues in the CDR3. Germline loops: CDR1 MGHRA, CDR2 YSYEKL.

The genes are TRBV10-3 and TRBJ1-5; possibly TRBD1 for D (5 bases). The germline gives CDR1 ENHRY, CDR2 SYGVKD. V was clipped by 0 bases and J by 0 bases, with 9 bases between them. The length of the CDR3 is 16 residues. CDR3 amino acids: CAISESGGNSNQPQHF. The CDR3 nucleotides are TGTGCCATCAGTGAGTCGGGGGGAAATAGCAATCAGCCCCAGCATTTT.

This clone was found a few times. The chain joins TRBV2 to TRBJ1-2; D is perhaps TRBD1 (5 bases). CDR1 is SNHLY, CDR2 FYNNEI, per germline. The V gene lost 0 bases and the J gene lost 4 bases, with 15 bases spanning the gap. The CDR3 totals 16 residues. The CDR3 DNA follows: TGTGCCAGCAGTGAAGCGACGCGCGACAGCCTCTATGGCTACACCTTC. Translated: CASSEATRDSLYGYTF.

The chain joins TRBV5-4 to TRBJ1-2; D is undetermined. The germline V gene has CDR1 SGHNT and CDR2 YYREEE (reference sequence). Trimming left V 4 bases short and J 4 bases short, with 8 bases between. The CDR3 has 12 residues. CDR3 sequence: CASSPDTYGYTF. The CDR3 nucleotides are TGTGCCAGCAGCCCCGACACCTATGGCTACACCTTC.

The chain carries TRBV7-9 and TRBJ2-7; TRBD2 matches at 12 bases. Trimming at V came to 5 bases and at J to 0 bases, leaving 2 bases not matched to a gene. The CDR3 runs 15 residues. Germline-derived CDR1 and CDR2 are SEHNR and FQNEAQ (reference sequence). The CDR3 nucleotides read TGTGCCAGCAGCGGACTAGCGGGGAGCTCCTACGAGCAGTACTTC. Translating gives CASSGLAGSSYEQYF.

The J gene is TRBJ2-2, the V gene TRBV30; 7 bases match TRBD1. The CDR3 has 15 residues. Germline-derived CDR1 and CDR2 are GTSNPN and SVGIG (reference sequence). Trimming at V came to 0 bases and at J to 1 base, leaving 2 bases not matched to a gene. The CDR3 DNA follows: TGTGCCTGGAGTGTAGGACAGGTGAACACCGGGGAGCTGTTTTTT. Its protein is CAWSVGQVNTGELFF.

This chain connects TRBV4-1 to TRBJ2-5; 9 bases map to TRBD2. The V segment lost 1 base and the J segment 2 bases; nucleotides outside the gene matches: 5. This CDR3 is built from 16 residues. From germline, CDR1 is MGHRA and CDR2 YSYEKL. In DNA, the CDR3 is TGCGCCAGCAGCCAAGGGGGACTAGCAGTTCAAGAGACCCAGTACTTC. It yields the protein CASSQGGLAVQETQYF.

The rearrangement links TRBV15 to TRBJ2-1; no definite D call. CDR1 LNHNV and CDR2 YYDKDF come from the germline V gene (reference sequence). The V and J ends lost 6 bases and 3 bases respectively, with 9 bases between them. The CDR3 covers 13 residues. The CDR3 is CATRRRSYNEQFF. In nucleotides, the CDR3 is TGTGCCACCAGACGACGGAGCTACAATGAGCAGTTCTTC.